Listed here are 30 T cell receptor beta chains from one sample, sequenced in a study of blood T cell repertoires in COVID-19 (TCRdb year 2020). Preparation of the library involved the immunoSEQ multiplex PCR assay. Held by TCRdb, this immuneACCESS table contains in-frame sequences only and omits some clones. Under half of the omission traces to an unresolved V gene where checked; the cause of the rest is unknown. This sample gives over 200,000 clones in total; around 81% of them show up just once. The biggest ten clones account for just under 9% of the sample. Sample: PBMCs or T cells enriched from blood (not recorded which). These receptors were collected from a woman in her 50s with acute COVID-19.

This chain links TRBV10-3 with TRBJ1-2; D gene uncertain. The CDR3 totals 15 residues. Trimming took 3 bases from V and 1 from J, leaving 12 bases between them. Germline V gene data show CDR1 as ENHRY and CDR2 as SYGVKD. CDR3 in amino acids: CAISDFLTDNYGYTF. As DNA, the CDR3 is TGTGCCATCAGTGACTTCCTTACAGATAACTATGGCTACACCTTC.

The CDR3 sequence: CASSLTGALVTEAFF. The CDR3 DNA reads TGTGCCAGCAGTTTGACAGGGGCCTTGGTCACTGAAGCTTTCTTT. The rearrangement uses TRBV6-5 and TRBJ1-1; 8 bases match TRBD1. V dropped 4 bases and J dropped 4; count of bases not matched to a gene: 8. The CDR3 runs 15 residues. Germline V lookup: CDR1 MNHEY, CDR2 SVGAGI.

V usage is TRBV4-3 and J usage is TRBJ2-2; D might be TRBD2 (6 bases). The length of the CDR3 is 14 residues. V lost 6 bases, J lost 7 bases, and 15 bases lay in between. Germline loops: CDR1 LGHNA, CDR2 YSLEER. CDR3 nucleotides: TGCGCCAGCAGAAAGGAGGGCTCTTTCGGGGAGCTGTTTTTT. Translating it yields CASRKEGSFGELFF.

The chain combines TRBV7-2 with TRBJ1-2, with 12 bases identical to TRBD1. Losses at the gene ends were 6 bases for V and 8 bases for J; bases not matched to a gene: 7. CDR1 and CDR2 from the germline V gene are SGHTA and FQGNSA. This CDR3 has 14 residues. The DNA for the CDR3 is TGTGCCAGCAGAGATTCCGGGACAGGGGGCGGCTACACCTTC. This sequence encodes CASRDSGTGGGYTF.

This clone was detected only a few times. The chain is built from TRBV4-3 and TRBJ2-3; TRBD1 might be the D (6 bases). This CDR3 has 16 residues. With 0 bases removed from V and 8 bases from J, the gap between germline ends came to 18 bases. Germline V gene data show CDR1 as LGHNA and CDR2 as YSLEER. CDR3 protein: CASSQDEFTRGSTQYF. CDR3 DNA sequence: TGCGCCAGCAGCCAAGATGAGTTCACGAGGGGGTCTACGCAGTATTTT.

This clone was counted once. The chain recombines TRBV4-3 with TRBJ2-2, with TRBD2 matching 9 bases. The CDR3 length is 17 residues. CDR1 is LGHNA and CDR2 is YSLEER in the germline V gene. Trimming removed 0 bases from V and 4 bases from J; junction bases left unmatched: 6. CDR3 in amino acids: CASSQDKLAGRTGELFF. The CDR3 nucleotides are TGCGCCAGCAGCCAAGATAAACTAGCGGGCCGCACCGGGGAGCTGTTTTTT.

J is TRBJ1-2 and V is TRBV19; unclear D gene. This CDR3 contains 15 residues. Per germline, CDR1 LNHDA and CDR2 SQIVND (reference sequence). Trimming removed 5 bases at V and 4 bases at J, with 17 bases between. CDR3 in amino acids: CASSYTGRSTYGYTF. DNA of the CDR3: TGTGCCAGTAGTTACACCGGCAGGTCGACCTATGGCTACACCTTC.

The chain links TRBV21-1 to TRBJ2-5; TRBD1 is the table's D call, not checked against the DNA. TRBV21-1 is described as a pseudogene. CDR3 length: 12 amino acids. The CDR3 DNA follows: TGTGCCAGCCCTACCAGGGGAGAGACCCAGTACTTC. Protein product: CASPTRGETQYF.

V is TRBV28 and J is TRBJ2-7, with 7 bases matching TRBD2. The CDR3 loop spans 14 amino acids. Germline loops: CDR1 MDHEN, CDR2 SYDVKM. With 7 bases clipped from V and 3 bases from J, the junction kept 9 bases outside the gene matches. The CDR3: CASTLGGPNYEQYF. Written as DNA, the CDR3 is TGTGCCAGCACCTTGGGAGGGCCAAACTACGAGCAGTACTTC.

V usage is TRBV11-2 and J usage is TRBJ2-1; 8 positions agree with TRBD2. Germline V CDR1 and CDR2: SGHAT, FQNNGV. V lost 4 bases, J lost 7 bases, and 12 bases stayed unmatched. The CDR3 is made up of 16 amino acids. The DNA for the CDR3 is TGTGCCAGCAGCTCGAATCCTACGGGGGGGTATAATGAGCAGTTCTTC. Residues: CASSSNPTGGYNEQFF.

The chain employs TRBV30 and TRBJ2-7; D perhaps matches TRBD1 (6 bases). V was cut by 0 bases and J by 6 bases, with 15 bases left in between. Germline values: CDR1 GTSNPN, CDR2 SVGIG (reference sequence). This CDR3 region has 14 residues. The CDR3 coding sequence is TGTGCCTGGAGTGTAGGGACATTAGCCGTCGAGCAGTACTTC. Protein sequence: CAWSVGTLAVEQYF.

The V call is TRBV9, the J call TRBJ1-3; D remains unclear. The V and J ends lost 2 bases and 5 bases respectively, with 14 bases between them. CDR3 length equals 15 residues. Per the germline V gene, CDR1 is SGDLS and CDR2 is YYNGEE. The CDR3 bases are TGTGCCAGCAGCGTCGCCGGAGGGTCCCGAAACACCATATATTTT. Encoded protein: CASSVAGGSRNTIYF.

The chain has TRBV7-2 and TRBJ2-5, with 12 bases that match TRBD2. V was pared by 3 bases and J by 4 bases, with 3 bases of the junction left unmatched. The CDR3 is 15 residues long. Germline-derived CDR1 and CDR2 are SGHTA and FQGNSA. The CDR3 DNA sequence: TGTGCCAGCAGCTTCGGACTAGCGGGACCAGAGACCCAGTACTTC. This translates into CASSFGLAGPETQYF.

This clone was detected only a few times. The rearrangement uses TRBV5-1 and TRBJ1-2; 10 nucleotides line up with TRBD1. CDR1 is SGHRS and CDR2 is YFSETQ in the germline V gene. V gave up 0 bases and J gave up 4 bases; unmatched junction bases: 3. CDR3 size: 15 residues. The CDR3 region has the DNA TGCGCCAGCAGCTTGGGGGACAGGGGCGGCTATGGCTACACCTTC. Its translation is CASSLGDRGGYGYTF.

In nucleotides, the CDR3 is TGCGCCAGCAGCCAGAGACAGGGGGCAGGCACTGAAGCTTTCTTT. Amino acid sequence: CASSQRQGAGTEAFF. V gene TRBV4-3 combines with J gene TRBJ1-1; TRBD1 aligns across 10 bases. Germline CDR1 and CDR2: LGHNA and YSLEER. J lost 4 bases, V lost 3 bases, and 5 bases had no gene match. CDR3 length: 15 residues.

The chain carries TRBV4-3 and TRBJ2-2; D may be TRBD2 (6 bases). The CDR3 loop spans 14 amino acids. The V end lost 4 bases, the J end lost 5 bases, and 11 bases lay between the germline ends. CDR1 and CDR2 from the germline V gene are LGHNA and YSLEER. CDR3 in amino acids: CASSPMGLTGELFF. CDR3 DNA sequence: TGCGCCAGCAGCCCTATGGGACTGACCGGGGAGCTGTTTTTT.

The chain links TRBV12-3 or TRBV12-4 to TRBJ2-5; TRBD2 might be the D (5 bases). The CDR3 runs to 13 residues. V was clipped by 3 bases and J by 5 bases, with 10 bases between them. CDR3 amino acids: CASSFRPGETQYF. CDR3 DNA: TGTGCCAGCAGTTTCCGGCCGGGGGAGACCCAGTACTTC.

This clone is a singleton in its sample. The chain is built from TRBV27 and TRBJ2-2; the match to TRBD1 covers 8 bases. The trim removed 10 bases at V and 1 base at J, leaving 8 bases unmatched. Per the germline V gene, CDR1 is MNHEY and CDR2 is SMNVEV (reference sequence). The CDR3 is 15 amino acids. Written as DNA, the CDR3 is TGTGCCACCAAGGAGGACAGGGTGAACACCGGGGAGCTGTTTTTT. Its translation: CATKEDRVNTGELFF.

This chain connects TRBV4-3 to TRBJ2-2; 10 bases align to TRBD2. V was pared by 6 bases and J by 5 bases, with 9 bases of the junction left unmatched. The CDR3 runs 16 residues. Germline CDR1 and CDR2: LGHNA and YSLEER. CDR3 in DNA: TGCGCCAGCAGTCTCTTAGCGGGAGGCCTTACCGGGGAGCTGTTTTTT. This codes for CASSLLAGGLTGELFF.

The CDR3 sequence: CASSVQGSFNTEAFF. The CDR3 DNA sequence: TGTGCCAGCAGCGTACAGGGTTCCTTTAACACTGAAGCTTTCTTT. J is TRBJ1-1 and V is TRBV14; a weak D match, TRBD1 (6 bases). The CDR3 runs to 15 residues. Germline V CDR1 and CDR2: SGHDN, FVKESK. V was cut by 5 bases and J by 2 bases, with 15 bases left in between.

The chain joins TRBV11-2 to TRBJ2-5; 11 bases map to TRBD2. The CDR3 totals 15 residues. Germline CDR1 SGHAT, CDR2 FQNNGV. After removal of 5 bases from V and 5 bases from J, the junction contained 7 bases not matched to a gene. The CDR3 DNA sequence: TGTGCCAGCAGCCCGATAGCGGGGGGGCGGGAGACCCAGTACTTC. Translated: CASSPIAGGRETQYF.

In its sample, this clone was seen once. Because the CDR3 is missing its conserved closing phenylalanine or tryptophan, this is likely a read error. The chain combines TRBV11-3 with TRBJ1-2; 10 nucleotides align to TRBD1. Germline values: CDR1 SGHNT, CDR2 YENEEA. V shed 2 bases and J 5 bases; nucleotides not matched to a gene: 5. The CDR3 consists of 15 residues. For the CDR3, the DNA is TGTGCCAGCAGCTTACCGGGACAGGGGATGTATGGCTACACCCTC. Translation: CASSLPGQGMYGYTL.

J is TRBJ2-4 and V is TRBV27, with D maybe TRBD1 (5 bases). Germline CDR1 MNHEY, CDR2 SMNVEV (reference sequence). CDR3 size: 13 residues. V lost 9 bases to trimming and J lost 0 bases, with 9 bases between them. In DNA form, the CDR3 reads TGTGCCAGTGGGGCGCTAGCCAAAAACATTCAGTACTTC. Its translation: CASGALAKNIQYF.

The chain combines TRBV4-1 with TRBJ1-5, with 8 bases aligning to TRBD1. Germline V gene sequence: CDR1 MGHRA, CDR2 YSYEKL. V dropped 0 bases and J dropped 6; count of bases not matched to a gene: 7. CDR3 length: 16 amino acids. The CDR3 is CASSQERTGGGQPQHF. CDR3 nucleotides: TGCGCCAGCAGCCAAGAAAGAACAGGGGGGGGTCAGCCCCAGCATTTT.

This clone was counted a few times. V is TRBV6-5 and J is TRBJ2-5, with D maybe TRBD1 (6 bases). The V gene's germline CDR1 is MNHEY and CDR2 SVGAGI. Trimming removed 5 bases from V and 2 bases from J, with 12 bases in between. The CDR3 contains 14 residues. CDR3 coding DNA: TGTGCCAGCAGTCGAGGACAGTTACAAGAGACCCAGTACTTC. Amino acid sequence: CASSRGQLQETQYF.

The J gene is TRBJ2-7, the V gene TRBV28; no definite D call. The length of the CDR3 is 11 residues. Germline-derived CDR1 and CDR2 are MDHEN and SYDVKM. The ends were cut back, 5 bases at V and 2 bases at J, with 4 bases in the middle. The CDR3, as DNA: TGTGCCAGCAGTGTTACCTACGAGCAGTACTTC. It yields the protein CASSVTYEQYF.

The chain links TRBV11-3 to TRBJ2-7; D gene uncertain. The germline CDR1 and CDR2 sequences are SGHNT and YENEEA. Trimming took off 0 bases at V and 5 bases at J, with 5 bases between the two ends. The CDR3 extends over 12 amino acids. For the CDR3, the DNA is TGTGCCAGCAGCTTAGATCGCGACGAGCAGTACTTC. Translating it yields CASSLDRDEQYF.

This chain connects TRBV5-8 to TRBJ1-5; 7 nucleotides line up with TRBD1. CDR3 length equals 14 residues. Germline loops: CDR1 SGHTS, CDR2 YDEGEE. V trimming: 2 bases; J trimming: 6 bases; junction bases outside the gene matches: 5. The CDR3 bases are TGTGCCAGCAGCTTAGGACAGGACGGTCAGCCCCAGCATTTT. Its protein product is CASSLGQDGQPQHF.

This chain joins TRBV11-2 and TRBJ2-5; tentative D call: TRBD2 (6 bases). This CDR3 contains 16 residues. Germline V lookup: CDR1 SGHAT, CDR2 FQNNGV. The V and J ends lost 0 bases and 5 bases respectively, with 16 bases between them. CDR3 coding DNA: TGTGCCAGCAGCTTAGAAGCCGGGGGACCCCGGGAGACCCAGTACTTC. Protein sequence: CASSLEAGGPRETQYF.

The chain combines TRBV9 with TRBJ2-7; 11 positions match TRBD2. Germline V gene sequence: CDR1 SGDLS, CDR2 YYNGEE. V shed 0 bases and J 4 bases; nucleotides not matched to a gene: 3. The CDR3 has 15 amino acids. Here the CDR3 reads CASSVEASGGYEQYF. CDR3 coding DNA: TGTGCCAGCAGCGTAGAAGCTAGCGGGGGGTACGAGCAGTACTTC.